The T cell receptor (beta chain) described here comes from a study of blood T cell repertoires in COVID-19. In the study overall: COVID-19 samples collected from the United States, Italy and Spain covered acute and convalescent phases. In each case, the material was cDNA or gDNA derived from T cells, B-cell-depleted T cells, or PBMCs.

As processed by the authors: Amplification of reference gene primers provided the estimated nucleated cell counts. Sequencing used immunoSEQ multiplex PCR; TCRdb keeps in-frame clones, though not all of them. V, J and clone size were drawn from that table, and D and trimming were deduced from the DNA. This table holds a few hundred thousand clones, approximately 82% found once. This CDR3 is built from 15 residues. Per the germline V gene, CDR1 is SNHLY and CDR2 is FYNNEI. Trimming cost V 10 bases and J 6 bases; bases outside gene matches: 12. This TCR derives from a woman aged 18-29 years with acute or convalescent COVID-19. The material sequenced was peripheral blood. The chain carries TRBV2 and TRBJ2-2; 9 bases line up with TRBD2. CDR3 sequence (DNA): TGTGCCAACAAGGCGACTAGCGGATCTCCCGGGGAGCTGTTTTTT. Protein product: CANKATSGSPGELFF.